Below, 15 T cell receptor beta chains from the same sample are listed, as sequenced in a study of beta chain features in type 1 diabetes listed by TCRdb under 2018. Libraries were made using the immunoSEQ multiplex PCR assay. All of the isolated RNA was reverse transcribed with the High Capacity cDNA Reverse Transcription Kit, so expressed TCRB transcripts were sequenced. The source is immuneACCESS, and TCRdb retained only in-frame sequences with V and J called. Part of the clones is not carried over; for the studies checked, unresolved V genes explain less than half of this, and the remainder is unexplained. Across this sample there are roughly 500,000 clones, with approximately 10% seen only once. The ten biggest clones cover around 0.05% of the sample. Sequenced input: naive CD4+ T cells from blood. The cell subset or site label corresponds to: true naive CD4+ T cells. These receptors were taken from a young woman in good health.

The V and J genes are TRBV6-6 and TRBJ2-4, with a weak D call TRBD2 (6 bases). Germline V gene sequence: CDR1 MNHNY, CDR2 SVGAGI (reference sequence). V was clipped by 2 bases and J by 4 bases, with 15 bases between them. The CDR3 is made up of 16 amino acids. The CDR3 loop reads CASSYPFTRGKNIQYF. CDR3 DNA: TGTGCCAGCAGTTACCCCTTTACGCGGGGAAAAAACATTCAGTACTTC.

This chain uses TRBV6-1 with TRBJ2-3, with D perhaps TRBD2 (5 bases). V gave up 7 bases and J gave up 2 bases, with 13 bases separating them. Looked up from germline, CDR1 is MNHNS and CDR2 is SASEGT. The CDR3 loop spans 14 amino acids. In nucleotides, the CDR3 is TGTGCCAGCAAGATTACGGGAACCACAGATACGCAGTATTTT. Its translation is CASKITGTTDTQYF.

There are a few counts of this clone. The chain links TRBV7-2 to TRBJ2-3; TRBD1 might be the D (6 bases). The CDR3 runs 13 residues. CDR1 and CDR2 (germline): SGHTA, FQGNSA. V was pared by 4 bases and J by 6 bases, with 11 bases between. CDR3 loop: CASSSLQGDTQYF. CDR3 DNA: TGTGCCAGCAGCTCCCTTCAGGGGGATACGCAGTATTTT. The complete variable domain, with remaining parts taken from reference TRBV7-2 and TRBJ2-3, reads GAGVSQSPSNKVTEKGKDVELRCDPISGHTALYWYRQSLGQGLEFLIYFQGNSAPDKSGLPSDRFSAERTGGSVSTLTIQRTQQEDSAVYLCASSSLQGDTQYFGPGTRLTVL.

This clone was counted between two and nine times. The DNA of the CDR3 is TGTGCCAGCAGCCCTCCCCGGGGCACAGATACGCAGTATTTT. Residues: CASSPPRGTDTQYF. J is TRBJ2-3 and V is TRBV7-9; no firm D call. Trimming shortened V by 5 bases and J by 1 base, and 10 bases separated the two germline ends. This CDR3 has 14 amino acids. The germline V gene encodes CDR1 SEHNR and CDR2 FQNEAQ (reference sequence).

The chain carries TRBV11-2 and TRBJ2-7; 7 nucleotides match TRBD1. The length of the CDR3 is 13 residues. Germline V gene sequence: CDR1 SGHAT, CDR2 FQNNGV. After removal of 5 bases from V and 7 bases from J, the junction contained 8 bases not matched to a gene. The CDR3 DNA is TGTGCCAGCAGCCGACAGGGTACGGGGGAGCAGTACGTC. Translated: CASSRQGTGEQYV.

The J gene is TRBJ2-5, the V gene TRBV4-1; 9 bases line up with TRBD1. Germline CDR1 MGHRA, CDR2 YSYEKL. The CDR3 contains 15 residues. V lost 5 bases and J lost 0; bases outside the gene matches: 4. The DNA for the CDR3 is TGCGCCAGCAGCGACGGGGACAGGGACCAAGAGACCCAGTACTTC. Protein: CASSDGDRDQETQYF.

This clone showed up just a few times. The chain has TRBV6-5 and TRBJ2-7; 9 bases agree with TRBD1. CDR3 size: 15 residues. The ends lost 2 bases at V and 4 bases at J; junction bases unmatched: 6. CDR1 is MNHEY and CDR2 is SVGAGI in the germline V gene. The CDR3 is CASSYRGQGNYEQYF. CDR3 DNA sequence: TGTGCCAGCAGTTACCGGGGACAGGGAAATTACGAGCAGTACTTC.

V and J are TRBV6-6 and TRBJ1-3, with TRBD1 matching over 8 bases. The J segment lost 5 bases and the V segment lost 8 bases, leaving 8 bases of the junction unmatched. CDR1 and CDR2 from the germline V gene are MNHNY and SVGAGI (reference sequence). The CDR3 has 14 residues. CDR3 region: CASLSRDRRNTIYF. The CDR3 DNA follows: TGTGCCAGCCTGAGCCGGGACAGGAGAAACACCATATATTTT.

The chain couples TRBV19 to TRBJ2-3; 11 nucleotides agree with TRBD2. J gave up 3 bases and V 4 bases, and 3 bases lay outside the gene matches. This CDR3 is built from 15 residues. Germline CDR1 and CDR2: LNHDA and SQIVND (reference sequence). For the CDR3, the DNA is TGTGCCAGTAGTACACTAGCGGGAGCTACAGATACGCAGTATTTT. This translates into CASSTLAGATDTQYF.

The chain has TRBV29-1 and TRBJ2-7; D is ambiguous. The CDR3 sequence is 17 residues long. Deletions cut 2 bases from V and 2 bases from J, with 22 bases between. Germline V gene data show CDR1 as SQVTM and CDR2 as ANQGSEA. The CDR3 spells CSVESAFGDTTTYEQYF. CDR3 sequence (DNA): TGCAGCGTTGAAAGTGCTTTCGGAGACACGACCACCTACGAGCAGTACTTC.

In this sample, this clone turned up a few times. The V and J genes are TRBV15 and TRBJ2-2, with D perhaps matching TRBD1 (5 bases). CDR1 and CDR2 from the germline V gene are LNHNV and YYDKDF (reference sequence). The CDR3 has 15 amino acids. Trimming cost V 5 bases and J 6 bases, with 16 bases left between them. CDR3 loop: CATSVDVLTAGELFF. The CDR3 DNA follows: TGTGCCACCAGCGTTGATGTCCTGACAGCCGGGGAGCTGTTTTTT.

On this clone: Additional DNA sequences in this sample encode the identical CDR3. The rearrangement links TRBV5-1 to TRBJ2-5; D is undetermined. The ends were cut back, 0 bases at V and 5 bases at J, with 5 bases in the middle. Germline V CDR1 and CDR2: SGHRS, YFSETQ. This CDR3 has 12 residues. The CDR3 loop is CASSLDRETQYF. In DNA, the CDR3 is TGCGCCAGCAGCTTGGATAGGGAGACCCAGTACTTC.

The CDR3 here is CATSRVPRGGLDTQYF. The CDR3 nucleotides read TGTGCCACCAGCAGAGTACCCAGGGGCGGGTTAGATACGCAGTATTTT. The chain is built from TRBV15 and TRBJ2-3; D is perhaps TRBD1 (6 bases). The CDR3 consists of 16 residues. V was shortened by 1 base and J by 5 bases, with 16 bases between the two germline ends. CDR1 and CDR2 (germline): LNHNV, YYDKDF (reference sequence).

The gene calls are TRBV29-1 and TRBJ1-1; maybe TRBD1 (6 bases). The CDR3 runs to 15 residues. The V gene's germline CDR1 is SQVTM and CDR2 ANQGSEA. V was trimmed by 4 bases and J by 5 bases, leaving 20 bases between them. The CDR3 loop is CSVGPGASSRTEAFF. CDR3 sequence (DNA): TGCAGCGTTGGTCCAGGGGCCTCCTCCAGGACTGAAGCTTTCTTT.

This clone was detected many times. The chain recombines TRBV29-1 with TRBJ2-5, with D possibly TRBD1 on 7 matching bases. Looked up from germline, CDR1 is SQVTM and CDR2 is ANQGSEA. V gave up 0 bases and J gave up 5 bases, with 13 bases separating them. This CDR3 is built from 14 residues. The CDR3 reads CSVEEYAGGETQYF. The CDR3 DNA reads TGCAGCGTTGAAGAATACGCAGGGGGGGAGACCCAGTACTTC. The whole variable domain, remainder taken from reference TRBV29-1 and TRBJ2-5, is SAVISQKPSRDICQRGTSLTIQCQVDSQVTMMFWYRQQPGQSLTLIATANQGSEATYESGFVIDKFPISRPNLTFSTLTVSNMSPEDSSIYLCSVEEYAGGETQYFGPGTRLLVL.